This record concerns one T cell receptor beta chain sequence. In TCRdb, the 5' RACE reads were re-called with MiXCR into one record per CDR3 protein. The sample has 500,000 or so distinct CDR3 sequences; about 20% are singletons. The sample originates from a study of identical twins. The same specimen was also included in a second study, on T cells expressing NK-cell markers. Turning to that study: The study left the HCMV specificity of expanded NKG2C+ T cell clones unresolved.

The sequenced material came from CD4+ T cells sorted from blood. The source of this sequence is a woman between 18 and 29 years old in good health.

The DNA of the CDR3 is TGTGCCAGCAGAAGAGGTAGGGATGAGCAGTTCTTC. Translating gives CASRRGRDEQFF. The rearrangement uses TRBV6-5 and TRBJ2-1; D unclear. The CDR3 has 12 residues. CDR1 and CDR2 (germline): MNHEY, SVGAGI. Trimming pared 6 bases from V and 8 bases from J, leaving 11 bases between.